This T cell receptor beta chain was identified during a study of Graves' ophthalmopathy and Graves' hyperthyroidism. Whole-study findings and limits: At 70.59% sensitivity and approximately 72% specificity, the model predicted progression of the ophthalmopathy. Blood also carried most expanded thyroid clonotypes exceeding 0.001 frequency.

In this cohort, patients with other autoimmune diseases, uncontrolled infections, pregnancy or lactation were excluded. The diagnosis was founded upon clinical symptoms, serum thyroxine, TRAb, thyroid ultrasound and orbital computed tomography. RNA transcripts were the source from which TCR beta CDR3 regions were amplified. The library came from an HTBI-primed first-round RT-PCR and a second-round multiplex PCR. TCRdb reprocessed the multiplex PCR reads with MiXCR, giving one entry per CDR3 protein. This sample carries about 590,000 distinct CDR3 sequences, under 40% of them seen once, and the ten largest clones take over 3.5%. This clonotype was counted many times. Its matching antigen is unknown. The CDR3 consists of 14 residues. Per germline, CDR1 ENHRY and CDR2 SYGVKD. V gave up 3 bases and J gave up 4 bases, with 10 bases separating them.

V and J are TRBV10-3 and TRBJ1-5; no reliable D call. The clonotype was recovered from an adult man with Graves' hyperthyroidism. Sequencing was performed on peripheral blood or thyroid tissue (not recorded which). The CDR3 spells CAISDWGGNQPQHF. CDR3 in DNA: TGTGCCATCAGTGATTGGGGTGGGAATCAGCCCCAGCATTTT.